A single T cell receptor beta chain is shown here with its context. Its target is unknown. This CDR3 comprises 13 residues. Germline values: CDR1 MNHEY, CDR2 SVGAGI. Between the trimmed V and J ends, which lost 3 bases and 5 bases, there was a span of 11 bases. Molecular barcoding with unique molecular identifiers was used for the TCRbeta library. TCRdb re-analysed the PCR reads in MiXCR, keeping a single row per CDR3 protein. This sample yields 550,000 to 600,000 distinct CDR3 sequences, of which 23% are seen a single time; approximately 14% belongs to the top ten. The sample belongs to a study of T-cell reconstitution after alpha-beta-depleted transplantation in children. Regarding the study as a whole: The main origin of T-cell counts and diversity one year after transplant was newly produced T cells. Several hundred rapidly expanded clones from non-depleted graft cells reportedly supplied alpha-beta T cells about two months post-transplant. Where some patients showed high TCRbeta diversity at day 60, it came from recipient T cells and thymic progenitors that had survived.

The chain has TRBV6-5 and TRBJ2-7; no clear D gene. The sequence was collected from a boy in the first two years of life who had a stem cell transplant for acute myeloid leukemia, so the T cells may come from the graft donor. This sample comprised PBMCs, mostly from graft donor cells, obtained 360 days after TCRalphabeta/CD19-depleted stem cell transplant. CDR3 in DNA: TGTGCCAGCAGTTATAGTCAGGTTAACGAGCAGTACTTC. Translated: CASSYSQVNEQYF.